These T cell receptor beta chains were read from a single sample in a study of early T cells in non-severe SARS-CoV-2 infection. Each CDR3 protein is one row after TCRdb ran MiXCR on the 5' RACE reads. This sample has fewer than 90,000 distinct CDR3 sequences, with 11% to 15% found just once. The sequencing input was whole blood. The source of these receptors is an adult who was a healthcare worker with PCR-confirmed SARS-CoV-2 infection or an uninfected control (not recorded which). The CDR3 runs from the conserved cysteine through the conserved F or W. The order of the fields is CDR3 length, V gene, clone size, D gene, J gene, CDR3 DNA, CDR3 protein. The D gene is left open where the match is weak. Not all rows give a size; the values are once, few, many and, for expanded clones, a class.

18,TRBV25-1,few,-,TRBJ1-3,TGTGCCAGCAGCCCCACCCCGGGACAAACAAACTCTGGAAACACCATATATTTT,CASSPTPGQTNSGNTIYF
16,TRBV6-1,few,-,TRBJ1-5,TGTGCCAGCAGTGGTCTTCACCTGTATAGCAATCAGCCCCAGCATTTT,CASSGLHLYSNQPQHF
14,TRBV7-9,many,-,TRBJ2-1,TGTGCCAGCGAACGCGGGGACCTAGGCAATGAGCAGTTCTTC,CASERGDLGNEQFF
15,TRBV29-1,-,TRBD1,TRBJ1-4,TGCAGCGTTGAAGTCTACGACAGGGGAAGAGAAAAACTGTTTTTT,CSVEVYDRGREKLFF
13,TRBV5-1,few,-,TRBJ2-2,TGCGCCAGCGGACACAGAGTATCCGGGGAGCTGTTTTTT,CASGHRVSGELFF
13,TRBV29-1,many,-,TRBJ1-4,TGCAGCGCCGCGGCGGGGATCAATGAAAAACTGTTTTTT,CSAAAGINEKLFF
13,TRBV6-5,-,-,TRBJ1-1,TGTGCCAGCAGTTACCACCCTACCTTTGAAGCTTTCTTT,CASSYHPTFEAFF
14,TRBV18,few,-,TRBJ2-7,TGTGCCAGCTCACCATCGGGGCGAGGGAACGAGCAGTACTTC,CASSPSGRGNEQYF
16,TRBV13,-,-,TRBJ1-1,TGTGCCAGCAGCGTCTTGACCGCGAGGGCGAGCACTGAAGCTTTCTTT,CASSVLTARASTEAFF
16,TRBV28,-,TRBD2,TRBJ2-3,TGTGTCAGCAGTTTGCTAGCGGGGGGGCCTAGAGATACGCAGTATTTT,CVSSLLAGGPRDTQYF
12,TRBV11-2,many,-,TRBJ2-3,TGTGCCAGCAGCCAACTATTAGATACGCAGTATTTT,CASSQLLDTQYF
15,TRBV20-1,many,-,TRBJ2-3,TGCAGTGCTAGATCCCCCCTAGGGGGGACAGATACGCAGTATTTT,CSARSPLGGTDTQYF
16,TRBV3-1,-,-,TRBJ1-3,TGTGCCAGCAGCCGTTTGAGAGGCAGCTCTGGAAACACCATATATTTT,CASSRLRGSSGNTIYF
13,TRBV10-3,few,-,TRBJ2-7,TGTGCCATCAGGGACAGCGTCTCCTACGAGCAGTACTTC,CAIRDSVSYEQYF
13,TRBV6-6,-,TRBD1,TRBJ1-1,TGTGCCAGCAGTTACCCGGGAGGGGGCAGGGCTTTCTTT,CASSYPGGGRAFF
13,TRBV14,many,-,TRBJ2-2,TGTGCCAGCAGCCAACTTTTAGACGGGGAGCTGTTTTTT,CASSQLLDGELFF
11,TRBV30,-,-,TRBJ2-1,TGTGCCTTCTTAGTTGTACATGAGCAGTTCTTC,CAFLVVHEQFF
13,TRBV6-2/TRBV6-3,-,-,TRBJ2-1,TGTGCCAGCGGGGGGCCCGGCTACAATGAGCAGTTCTTC,CASGGPGYNEQFF
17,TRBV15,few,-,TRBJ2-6,TGTGCCACCAGCAGGGGGAGACGGGCCTCTGGGGCCAACGTCCTGACTTTC,CATSRGRRASGANVLTF
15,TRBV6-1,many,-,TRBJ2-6,TGTGCCAGCAGTGAAGGAGCCTCTGGGGCCAACGTCCTGACTTTC,CASSEGASGANVLTF
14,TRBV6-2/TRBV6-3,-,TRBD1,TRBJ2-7,TGTGCCAGCAGAATCGGACAGGCATACTACGAGCAGTACTTC,CASRIGQAYYEQYF
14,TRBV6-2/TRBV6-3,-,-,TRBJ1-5,TGTGCCAGCAGTTACTCGCTAGGCAATCAGCCCCAGCATTTT,CASSYSLGNQPQHF
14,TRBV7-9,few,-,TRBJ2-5,TGTGCCAGCACTCCATCAGCCATACAAGAGACCCAGTACTTC,CASTPSAIQETQYF
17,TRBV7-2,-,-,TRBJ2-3,TGTGCCAGCAGCTCCACACGTTGGCCAATCAGCACAGATACGCAGTATTTT,CASSSTRWPISTDTQYF
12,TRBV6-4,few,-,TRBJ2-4,TGTGCCAGAGGCGATAGGAAAAACATTCAGTACTTC,CARGDRKNIQYF
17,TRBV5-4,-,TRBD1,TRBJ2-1,TGTGCCAGCAGCCCCGGGACAGGGGGCTACACGCGTAGTGAGCAGTTCTTC,CASSPGTGGYTRSEQFF
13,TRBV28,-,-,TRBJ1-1,TGTGCCAGCACCCAAGTGTGGCAAGGGAAAGCTTTCTTT,CASTQVWQGKAFF
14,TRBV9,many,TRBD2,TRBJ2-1,TGTGCCAGCAGAGAGGGACTAGCGGTAGGTGAGCAGTTCTTC,CASREGLAVGEQFF